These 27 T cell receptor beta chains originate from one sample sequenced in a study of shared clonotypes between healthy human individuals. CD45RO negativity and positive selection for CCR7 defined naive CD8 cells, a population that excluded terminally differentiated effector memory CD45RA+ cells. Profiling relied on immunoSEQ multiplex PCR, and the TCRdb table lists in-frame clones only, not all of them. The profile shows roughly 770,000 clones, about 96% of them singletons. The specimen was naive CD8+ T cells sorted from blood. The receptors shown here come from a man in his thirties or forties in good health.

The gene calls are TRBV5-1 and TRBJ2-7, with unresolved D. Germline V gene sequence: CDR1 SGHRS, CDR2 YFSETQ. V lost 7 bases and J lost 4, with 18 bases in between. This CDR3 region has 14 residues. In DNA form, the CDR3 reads TGCGCCAGCCGTGACCCAGGAAGTTCTTACGAGCAGTACTTC. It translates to CASRDPGSSYEQYF.

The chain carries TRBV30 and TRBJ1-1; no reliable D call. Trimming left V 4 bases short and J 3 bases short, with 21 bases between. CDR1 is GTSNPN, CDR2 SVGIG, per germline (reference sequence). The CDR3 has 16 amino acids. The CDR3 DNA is TGTGCCTGGACCCTGGGTCGGCGAACCTCCTACACTGAAGCTTTCTTT. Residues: CAWTLGRRTSYTEAFF.

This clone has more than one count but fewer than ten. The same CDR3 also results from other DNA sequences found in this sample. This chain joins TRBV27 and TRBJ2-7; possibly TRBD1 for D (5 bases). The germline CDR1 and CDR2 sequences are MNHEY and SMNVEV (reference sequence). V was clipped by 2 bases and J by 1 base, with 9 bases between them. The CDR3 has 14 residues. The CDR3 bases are TGTGCCAGCAGTTTAGGCAGGGTATCCTACGAGCAGTACTTC. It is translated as CASSLGRVSYEQYF.

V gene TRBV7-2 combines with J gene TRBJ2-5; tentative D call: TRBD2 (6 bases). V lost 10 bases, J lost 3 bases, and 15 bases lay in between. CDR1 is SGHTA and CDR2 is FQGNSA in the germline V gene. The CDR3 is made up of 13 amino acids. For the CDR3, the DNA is TGTGCCACCACGACTAGTTTGAAAGAGACCCAGTACTTC. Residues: CATTTSLKETQYF.

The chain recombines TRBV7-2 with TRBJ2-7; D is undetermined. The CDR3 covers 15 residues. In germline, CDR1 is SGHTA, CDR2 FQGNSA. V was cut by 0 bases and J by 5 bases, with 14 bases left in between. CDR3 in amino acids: CASSLAPPQVNEQYF. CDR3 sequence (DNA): TGTGCCAGCAGCTTAGCCCCCCCCCAGGTGAACGAGCAGTACTTC.

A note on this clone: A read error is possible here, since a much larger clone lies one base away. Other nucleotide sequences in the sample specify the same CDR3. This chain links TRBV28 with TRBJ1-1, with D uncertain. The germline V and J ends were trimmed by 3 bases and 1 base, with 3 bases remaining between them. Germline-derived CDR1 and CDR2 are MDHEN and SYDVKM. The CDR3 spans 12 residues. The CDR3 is CASSFSNTEAFF. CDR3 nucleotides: TGTGCCAGCAGTTTCTCGAACACTGAAGCTTTCTTT.

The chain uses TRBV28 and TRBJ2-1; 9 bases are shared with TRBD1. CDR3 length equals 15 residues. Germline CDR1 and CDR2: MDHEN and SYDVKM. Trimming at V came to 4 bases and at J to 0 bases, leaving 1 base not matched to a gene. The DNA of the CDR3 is TGTGCCAGCAGTTCGGGACAGGGCTCCTACAATGAGCAGTTCTTC. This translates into CASSSGQGSYNEQFF.

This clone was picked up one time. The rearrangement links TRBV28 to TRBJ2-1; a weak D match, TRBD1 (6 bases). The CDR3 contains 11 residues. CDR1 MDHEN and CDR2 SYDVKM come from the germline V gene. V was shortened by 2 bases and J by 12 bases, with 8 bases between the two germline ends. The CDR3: CASSLGRGQFF. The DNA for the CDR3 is TGTGCCAGCAGTTTAGGCAGGGGGCAGTTCTTC.

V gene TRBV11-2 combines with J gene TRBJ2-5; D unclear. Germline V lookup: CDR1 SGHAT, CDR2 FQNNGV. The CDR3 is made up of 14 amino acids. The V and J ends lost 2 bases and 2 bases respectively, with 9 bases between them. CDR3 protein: CASSLNYPQETQYF. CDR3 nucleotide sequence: TGTGCCAGCAGCTTAAACTACCCACAAGAGACCCAGTACTTC.

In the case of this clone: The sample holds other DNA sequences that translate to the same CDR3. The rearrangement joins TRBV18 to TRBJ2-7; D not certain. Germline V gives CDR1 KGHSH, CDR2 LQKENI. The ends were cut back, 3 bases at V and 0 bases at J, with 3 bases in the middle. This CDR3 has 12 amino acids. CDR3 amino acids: CASSPSSYEQYF. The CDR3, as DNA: TGTGCCAGCTCACCCAGCTCCTACGAGCAGTACTTC. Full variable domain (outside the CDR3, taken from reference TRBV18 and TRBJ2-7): NAGVMQNPRHLVRRRGQEARLRCSPMKGHSHVYWYRQLPEEGLKFMVYLQKENIIDESGMPKERFSAEFPKEGPSILRIQQVVRGDSAAYFCASSPSSYEQYFGPGTRLTVT.

The CDR3 loop reads CASSENRVGEQYF. CDR3 in DNA: TGCGCCAGCAGTGAGAACAGGGTGGGAGAGCAGTACTTC. This chain uses TRBV10-2 with TRBJ2-7; perhaps TRBD1 as D (6 bases). The CDR3 runs 13 residues. Germline V gives CDR1 WSHSY, CDR2 SAAADI. The germline V and J ends were trimmed by 2 bases and 7 bases, with 12 bases remaining between them.

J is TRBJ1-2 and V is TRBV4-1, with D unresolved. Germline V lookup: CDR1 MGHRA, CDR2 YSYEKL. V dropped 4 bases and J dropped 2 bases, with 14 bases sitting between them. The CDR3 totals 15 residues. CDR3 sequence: CASSPFDDRNYGYTF. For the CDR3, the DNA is TGCGCCAGCAGCCCTTTCGACGACCGAAACTATGGCTACACCTTC.

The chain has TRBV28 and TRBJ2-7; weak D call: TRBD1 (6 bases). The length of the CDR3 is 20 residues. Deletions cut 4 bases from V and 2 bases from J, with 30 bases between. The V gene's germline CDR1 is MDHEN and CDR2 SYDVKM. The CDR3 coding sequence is TGTGCCAGCAGTTCCATAACAGGGTCCTCTGAGGGAGCTTACCCCTACGAGCAGTACTTC. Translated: CASSSITGSSEGAYPYEQYF.

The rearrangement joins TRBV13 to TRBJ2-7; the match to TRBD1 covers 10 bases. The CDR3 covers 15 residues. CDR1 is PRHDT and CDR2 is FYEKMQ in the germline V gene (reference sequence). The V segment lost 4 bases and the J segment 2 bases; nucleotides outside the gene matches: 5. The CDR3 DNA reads TGTGCCAGCAGCTCCGGACAGGGGGGCGCCTACGAGCAGTACTTC. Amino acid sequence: CASSSGQGGAYEQYF.

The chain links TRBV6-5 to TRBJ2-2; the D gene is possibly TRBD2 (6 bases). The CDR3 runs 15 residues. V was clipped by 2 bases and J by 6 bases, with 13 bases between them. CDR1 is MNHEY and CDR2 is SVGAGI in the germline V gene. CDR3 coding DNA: TGTGCCAGCAGTTACAACGGCCGGGAGCCCGGGGAGCTGTTTTTT. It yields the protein CASSYNGREPGELFF.

In DNA form, the CDR3 reads TGTGCCACCCTAGGACAGGGAAGTTCCTACGAGCAGTACTTC. Its translation: CATLGQGSSYEQYF. This rearrangement joins TRBV27 to TRBJ2-7; 8 nucleotides agree with TRBD1. This CDR3 is built from 14 residues. The germline V gene has CDR1 MNHEY and CDR2 SMNVEV (reference sequence). J was trimmed by 1 base and V by 10 bases; bases with no gene match: 9.

DNA for the CDR3: TGTGCCAGCAGCGTAGCTTCGGACAGCTACGAGCAGTACTTC. Protein: CASSVASDSYEQYF. The chain recombines TRBV9 with TRBJ2-7; maybe TRBD1 (6 bases). Germline CDR1 is SGDLS and CDR2 is YYNGEE. This CDR3 has 14 residues. V lost 0 bases and J lost 3, with 10 bases in between.

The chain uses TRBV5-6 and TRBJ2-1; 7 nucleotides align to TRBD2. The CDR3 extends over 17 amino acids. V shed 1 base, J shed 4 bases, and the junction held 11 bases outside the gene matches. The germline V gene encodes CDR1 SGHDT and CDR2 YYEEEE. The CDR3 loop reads CASSLWGSGTPYNEQFF. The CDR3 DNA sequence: TGTGCCAGCAGCTTGTGGGGGAGCGGGACCCCTTACAATGAGCAGTTCTTC.

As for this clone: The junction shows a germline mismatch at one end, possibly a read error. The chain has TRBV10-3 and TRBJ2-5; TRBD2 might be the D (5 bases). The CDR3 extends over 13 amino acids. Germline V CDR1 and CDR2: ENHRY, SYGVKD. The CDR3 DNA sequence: TGTGCCATCAGCGAGTCGGGGATGGAGACCCAGTACTTC. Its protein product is CAISESGMETQYF.

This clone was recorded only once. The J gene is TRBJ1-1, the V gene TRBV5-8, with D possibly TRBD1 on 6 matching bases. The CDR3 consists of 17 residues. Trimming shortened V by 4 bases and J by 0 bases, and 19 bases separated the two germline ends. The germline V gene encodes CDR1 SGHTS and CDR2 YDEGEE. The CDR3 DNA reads TGTGCCAGCAGCGAACGGCCAGGTCACAGGGTGAACACTGAAGCTTTCTTT. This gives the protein CASSERPGHRVNTEAFF.

The CDR3 reads CASNAGGTYNEQFF. The CDR3 DNA sequence: TGTGCCAGTAACGCGGGAGGAACCTACAATGAGCAGTTCTTC. This sequence joins TRBV19 and TRBJ2-1; 8 bases are a match to TRBD2. The length of the CDR3 is 14 residues. Germline V gives CDR1 LNHDA, CDR2 SQIVND (reference sequence). V was clipped by 7 bases and J by 2 bases; unmatched bases: 4.

CDR3 in amino acids: CASSPGTGSTEAFF. CDR3 in DNA: TGCGCCAGCAGCCCAGGGACAGGGAGTACTGAAGCTTTCTTT. The V gene is TRBV5-1, the J gene TRBJ1-1; TRBD1 matches at 9 bases. Trimming at V came to 4 bases and at J to 5 bases, leaving 6 bases not matched to a gene. The V gene's germline CDR1 is SGHRS and CDR2 YFSETQ. The CDR3 sequence is 14 residues long.

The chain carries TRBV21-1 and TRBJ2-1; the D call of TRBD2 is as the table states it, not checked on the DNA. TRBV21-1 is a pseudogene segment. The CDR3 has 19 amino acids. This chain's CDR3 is CASSNKKTSGMGFYNEQFF. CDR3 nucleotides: TGTGCCAGCAGCAATAAAAAGACTAGCGGGATGGGTTTCTACAATGAGCAGTTCTTC.

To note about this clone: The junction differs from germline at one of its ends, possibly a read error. The CDR3 bases are TGTGCCAGCAGTTTACTAGCGGGACAAGAGGCCCAGTACTTC. Translating gives CASSLLAGQEAQYF. The chain employs TRBV6-5 and TRBJ2-5, with 10 bases lining up with TRBD2. This CDR3 has 14 residues. Germline CDR1 is MNHEY and CDR2 is SVGAGI.

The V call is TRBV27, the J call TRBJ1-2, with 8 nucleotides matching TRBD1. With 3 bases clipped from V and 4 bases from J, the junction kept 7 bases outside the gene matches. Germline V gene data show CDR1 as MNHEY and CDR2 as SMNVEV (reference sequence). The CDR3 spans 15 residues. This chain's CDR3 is CASSFGTGTGYGYTF. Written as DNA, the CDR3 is TGTGCCAGCAGTTTCGGGACCGGGACAGGCTATGGCTACACCTTC.

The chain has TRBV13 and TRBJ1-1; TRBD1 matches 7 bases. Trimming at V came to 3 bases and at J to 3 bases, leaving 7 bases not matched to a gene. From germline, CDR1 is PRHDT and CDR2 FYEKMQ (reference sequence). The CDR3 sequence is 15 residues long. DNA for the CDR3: TGTGCCAGCAGCTTTAGGGGGCTCAGGGACACTGAAGCTTTCTTT. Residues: CASSFRGLRDTEAFF.

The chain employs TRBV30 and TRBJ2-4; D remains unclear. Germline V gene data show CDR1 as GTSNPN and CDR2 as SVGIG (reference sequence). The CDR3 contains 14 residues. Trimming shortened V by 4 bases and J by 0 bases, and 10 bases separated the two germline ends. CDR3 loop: CAWNAGLAKNIQYF. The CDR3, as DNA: TGTGCCTGGAATGCCGGGCTAGCCAAAAACATTCAGTACTTC.